This T cell receptor (beta chain) came from a study of blood T cells in healthy people across ages. The authors ran a second PCR of roughly 6 to 12 cycles using a sample-barcoded 5' primer and a J-beta primer mix. A single record per CDR3 protein comes from TCRdb applying MiXCR to the 5' RACE reads. The table includes over 1,300,000 distinct CDR3 sequences, around 59% detected once. For this clonotype: The target antigen is unknown.

CDR3 size: 15 residues. V lost 4 bases to trimming and J lost 12 bases; unmatched junction nucleotides: 14. The V gene's germline CDR1 is MNHNY and CDR2 SVGAGI (reference sequence). Per sample, a minimum of 6.5 million PBMCs were isolated. Points from the study as a whole: When set beside aged donors, long-lived donors presented more naive CD4+ cells and higher diversity.

Specimen: blood. The sequence came from a man between 18 and 35 years old in good health. This chain links TRBV6-6 with TRBJ2-1; 8 positions agree with TRBD2. CDR3 loop: CASSFPGGGTDTQFF. The CDR3 DNA follows: TGTGCCAGCAGTTTCCCCGGGGGGGGCACAGATACGCAGTTCTTC.